One and the same sample provided the 2 T cell receptor beta chains below, sequenced in a study of shared clonotypes between healthy human individuals (dated by TCRdb to about 2020). Library method: the immunoSEQ multiplex PCR assay. Entries here come from immuneACCESS through TCRdb and include only in-frame sequences with V and J called. Some clones fail to appear in such tables; in the studies checked, an unresolved V gene covers under half of the shortfall, and the cause of the remainder is unknown. Here the sample has about 480,000 clones; almost 80% occur a single time. The ten largest account for around 13% of the sample. Sequencing input: PBMCs. Receptors were obtained from a woman in her 40s in good health. Some clones in this sample may be carry-over from other donors' samples.

This chain links TRBV18 with TRBJ2-2; the D gene is possibly TRBD1 (6 bases). Trimming left V 4 bases short and J 3 bases short, with 12 bases between. The germline gives CDR1 KGHSH, CDR2 LQKENI. The CDR3 runs to 15 residues. The CDR3, as DNA: TGTGCCAGCTCACGAGACAGGCCAGACACCGGGGAGCTGTTTTTT. Encoded protein: CASSRDRPDTGELFF. Drawing the rest from reference TRBV18 and TRBJ2-2, the complete variable domain is NAGVMQNPRHLVRRRGQEARLRCSPMKGHSHVYWYRQLPEEGLKFMVYLQKENIIDESGMPKERFSAEFPKEGPSILRIQQVVRGDSAAYFCASSRDRPDTGELFFGEGSRLTVL.

This chain joins TRBV5-6 and TRBJ1-2; D possibly corresponds to TRBD1 (6 bases). Germline loops: CDR1 SGHDT, CDR2 YYEEEE. CDR3 length: 13 residues. Trimming removed 0 bases from V and 8 bases from J, with 11 bases in between. CDR3 loop: CASSLAGAGGYTF. The CDR3 DNA follows: TGTGCCAGCAGCTTGGCGGGGGCAGGAGGCTACACCTTC.